The entry below describes one T cell receptor (beta chain). Its antigen remains undetermined. No per-base quality is available; no much larger clone lies one base away. Its CDR3 holds 15 amino acids, cysteine through phenylalanine. Solely the CDR3 DNA is kept, with 45 bases framed from the first base. CDR1 is given as SNHLY and CDR2 as FYNNEI, both from the germline V gene. Trimming takes 7 bases off V and 2 bases off J; junction bases not matched to a gene: 7. This record comes from a study of blood T cell repertoires in COVID-19 (TCRdb year 2020). Looking at the study overall: Samples covering the acute and convalescent phases of COVID-19 were provided by collaborators in the United States, Italy and Spain. The material from the prospective study consisted of cDNA or gDNA derived from T cells, B-cell-depleted T cells, or PBMCs. Deeply sampled blood TCRbeta repertoires from subjects exposed to, actively infected with, or recovered from COVID-19 were included in the dataset. The repertoires were made available in a free public database intended to serve as a resource for research on the immune response to SARS-CoV-2. Samples were obtained from the ongoing ImmuneRACE study (first 160 participants) and from roughly 1,300 subjects provided by 6 global collaborators. The sample metadata nearly always contained a de-identified subject ID, COVID-19 status, age in years and sex. Where HLA class I and class II types were available, the types were taken from metadata supplied by the sample provider, not from assay-based typing. The paper as a whole reports these results and caveats: How much clinical and demographic metadata was included differed by source and by participant, and the metadata was provided uncurated.

Samples from volunteer blood donors who had recovered from COVID-19 were contributed by a second Seattle source. Collaborating institutions collected whole blood in K2EDTA tubes following their own protocols. For TCRbeta analysis, collaborators shipped samples as frozen whole blood, isolated PBMCs, or DNA extracted from either of those sample types. TCRbeta CDR3 regions were amplified from genomic DNA by means of the immunoSEQ Assay, a bias-controlled multiplex PCR. Concerning the study's data processing: Nucleated cell counts per sample were estimated from amplification of reference gene primers within the assay. Sequence reads were collapsed and filtered to measure the absolute abundance of every unique TCRbeta CDR3 rearrangement. Productive Simpson clonality was computed per sample as the square root of Simpson's diversity index over productive rearrangements. Drawn from immuneACCESS, this table holds only the in-frame rearrangements with V and J called that TCRdb kept. Clones are partly lost; checked studies trace under half to an unresolved V gene and leave the rest unexplained. The DNA gave D and trimming, while V, J and clone size come from that table. In this sample the table shows some 230,000 clones, about 88% of which occur a single time. The ten largest clones add up to around 2.9% of the sample.

Recombination connected TRBV2 to TRBJ2-3; 9 nucleotides in the junction match TRBD2. The source of this sequence is a man aged 45-60 years who had recovered from COVID-19. The sample consisted of peripheral blood. Here the CDR3 is given as CASTMASGNTDTQYF. The nucleotides read TGTGCCAGCACCATGGCTAGCGGGAACACAGATACGCAGTATTTT.